These 14 T cell receptor beta chains came from one sample sequenced in a study of cytomegalovirus exposure and HLA in healthy donors. A multiplex PCR was run with 60 Vbeta primers and 13 Jbeta primers. Sequencing was performed with immunoSEQ multiplex PCR; in TCRdb, only in-frame clones are kept and a portion is missing. The sample has 130,000 to 150,000 clones, approximately 80% seen once. Sequenced input: PBMCs. These TCRs come from a woman aged 40-49 years in good health and CMV-seropositive.

V is TRBV16 and J is TRBJ1-4; 9 bases match TRBD1. Germline CDR1 and CDR2: KGHSY and FQNENV. This CDR3 contains 14 residues. V shed 4 bases, J shed 8 bases, and the junction held 5 bases outside the gene matches. The CDR3 nucleotides are TGTGCCAGCAGCCCAGGGACAGGGCAAGAAAAACTGTTTTTT. It specifies CASSPGTGQEKLFF. The whole variable domain, filled in from reference TRBV16 and TRBJ1-4, reads GEEVAQTPKHLVRGEGQKAKLYCAPIKGHSYVFWYQQVLKNEFKFLISFQNENVFDETGMPKERFSAKCLPNSPCSLEIQATKLEDSAVYFCASSPGTGQEKLFFGSGTQLSVL.

This rearrangement joins TRBV14 to TRBJ2-7, with a tentative D call TRBD1 (6 bases). Germline CDR1 is SGHDN and CDR2 is FVKESK. V shed 4 bases and J shed 0 bases, with 13 bases lying between them. CDR3 length: 15 amino acids. The CDR3 loop is CASSPRTALSYEQYF. The CDR3, as DNA: TGTGCCAGCAGCCCTCGGACAGCTCTCTCCTACGAGCAGTACTTC.

V and J are TRBV27 and TRBJ2-1, with no clear D. Per the germline V gene, CDR1 is MNHEY and CDR2 is SMNVEV (reference sequence). Trimming left V 0 bases short and J 6 bases short, with 12 bases between. This CDR3 has 15 amino acids. Here the CDR3 reads CASSLSFGARNEQFF. CDR3 in DNA: TGTGCCAGCAGTTTATCGTTCGGAGCGCGCAATGAGCAGTTCTTC.

The chain carries TRBV6-4 and TRBJ2-1; possible D gene TRBD1, 6 bases. The germline gives CDR1 MRHNA, CDR2 SNTAGT. The CDR3 sequence is 14 residues long. Between the trimmed V and J ends, which lost 4 bases and 6 bases, there was a span of 13 bases. In DNA form, the CDR3 reads TGTGCCAGCAGTGTCAGGGGTGAGGCCAATGAGCAGTTCTTC. It is translated as CASSVRGEANEQFF.

DNA of the CDR3: TGTGCCAGCAGTCTCGGGCGACTAGCGGACGTCAATGAGCAGTTCTTC. Amino acids: CASSLGRLADVNEQFF. The chain has TRBV6-4 and TRBJ2-1, with 9 nucleotides matching TRBD2. Looked up from germline, CDR1 is MRHNA and CDR2 is SNTAGT. The CDR3 is 16 amino acids. J was trimmed by 6 bases and V by 5 bases; bases with no gene match: 11.

The chain links TRBV2 to TRBJ2-7; TRBD1 matches 10 bases. Germline CDR1 SNHLY, CDR2 FYNNEI. The J segment lost 6 bases and the V segment lost 8 bases, leaving 10 bases of the junction unmatched. This CDR3 comprises 14 residues. The CDR3: CASAKGQGLVEQYF. CDR3 in DNA: TGTGCCAGCGCTAAGGGACAGGGGTTGGTCGAGCAGTACTTC. The full variable domain, completed using reference TRBV2 and TRBJ2-7, is EPEVTQTPSHQVTQMGQEVILRCVPISNHLYFYWYRQILGQKVEFLVSFYNNEISEKSEIFDDQFSVERPDGSNFTLKIRSTKLEDSAMYFCASAKGQGLVEQYFGPGTRLTVT.

CDR3 DNA: TGTGCCAGCAGCTTAGCGGGGACAGGGAGGAACACTGAAGCTTTCTTT. Translating gives CASSLAGTGRNTEAFF. This rearrangement joins TRBV7-6 to TRBJ1-1, with 9 bases that match TRBD1. Germline CDR1 and CDR2: SGHVS and FNYEAQ. The junction had 3 bases not matched to a gene; V was cut back by 0 bases and J by 1 base. There are 16 residues in the CDR3.

The J gene is TRBJ2-7, the V gene TRBV28; 8 bases are a match to TRBD2. V lost 6 bases and J lost 1; bases outside the gene matches: 5. There are 14 residues in the CDR3. Germline lookup yields CDR1 MDHEN and CDR2 SYDVKM. CDR3 sequence reads: CASSPSGSSYEQYF. The CDR3 DNA reads TGTGCCAGCAGCCCCAGCGGGAGTTCCTACGAGCAGTACTTC.

The chain combines TRBV7-7 with TRBJ2-2; D is possibly TRBD2 (5 bases). The CDR3 extends over 13 amino acids. V dropped 5 bases and J dropped 9 bases, with 13 bases sitting between them. CDR1 and CDR2 from the germline V gene are SSHAT and FNYEAQ (reference sequence). CDR3 sequence: CASSPDYLRELFF. Here the CDR3 DNA reads TGTGCCAGCAGCCCCGACTACCTCAGGGAGCTGTTTTTT.

DNA for the CDR3: TGTGCCATCAGCGAACAGGACTCTGGGGCCAACGTCCTGACTTTC. Translation gives CAISEQDSGANVLTF. The chain is built from TRBV10-3 and TRBJ2-6; tentatively, D is TRBD1 (5 bases). Germline V CDR1 and CDR2: ENHRY, SYGVKD. The CDR3 extends over 15 amino acids. Trimming left V 6 bases short and J 0 bases short, with 9 bases between.

V and J are TRBV6-6 and TRBJ1-2, with 10 bases fitting TRBD1. The CDR3 contains 13 residues. The junction had 3 bases not matched to a gene; V was cut back by 6 bases and J by 5 bases. Germline CDR1 reads MNHNY; CDR2 reads SVGAGI (reference sequence). CDR3 region: CASSRTGGYGYTF. The CDR3 DNA reads TGTGCCAGCAGCAGGACAGGGGGATATGGCTACACCTTC.

The chain has TRBV28 and TRBJ1-5, with 8 bases that match TRBD1. V lost 6 bases, J lost 11 bases, and 15 bases stayed unmatched. Germline lookup yields CDR1 MDHEN and CDR2 SYDVKM. The CDR3 is made up of 15 amino acids. In DNA form, the CDR3 reads TGTGCCAGCAGCCGTAGCGCCGGACAGGGAGTGGCCCAGCATTTT. Translating it yields CASSRSAGQGVAQHF.

The chain employs TRBV11-2 and TRBJ1-4; 8 positions agree with TRBD1. This CDR3 has 15 residues. J gave up 8 bases and V 4 bases, and 9 bases lay outside the gene matches. From germline, CDR1 is SGHAT and CDR2 FQNNGV. This CDR3 is CASSSKAQGGEKLFF. The CDR3 DNA is TGTGCCAGCAGCTCAAAAGCACAGGGGGGGGAAAAACTGTTTTTT.

The chain recombines TRBV2 with TRBJ1-3; weak D call: TRBD1 (6 bases). The CDR3 has 13 amino acids. Trimming cost V 10 bases and J 4 bases, with 14 bases left between them. In germline, CDR1 is SNHLY, CDR2 FYNNEI. The CDR3 nucleotides read TGTGCCACAGGGGCCGGGACGGGAAACACCATATATTTT. Protein sequence: CATGAGTGNTIYF.